These 4 T cell receptor beta chains were sequenced from one sample in a study of CD8 T cells in cerebrospinal fluid in Alzheimer's disease. After re-calling the 10x single-cell sequencing reads, TCRdb lists one entry per CDR3 protein, DNA absent. Its listing shows over a thousand distinct CDR3 sequences. The sequencing sample was made of cerebrospinal fluid. These receptor sequences come from a human donor with Alzheimer's disease.

This clonotype is labeled medium-sized (0.01 to 0.1%) based on frequency. The CDR3 loop reads CASSLAGGPIDTQYF. The V and J genes are TRBV5-1 and TRBJ2-3; checking the TCRdb D call of TRBD1 is not possible without DNA. Germline CDR1 reads SGHRS; CDR2 reads YFSETQ. CDR3 size: 15 residues.

In terms of frequency, this clonotype is medium-sized. The chain combines TRBV7-8 with TRBJ2-1; TCRdb indicates TRBD1, and absent DNA this call remains unverified. There are 16 residues in the CDR3. Germline assignment: CDR1 SGHVS and CDR2 FQNEAQ. The CDR3 reads CASSWDPGTGDNEQFF.

By frequency, this clonotype is large. The gene calls are TRBV28 and TRBJ2-3; the D call from TCRdb, TRBD2, cannot be confirmed without DNA. CDR3 length: 18 residues. From germline, CDR1 is MDHEN and CDR2 SYDVKM. The CDR3 sequence is CASSLIPVAGESTDTQYF.

This clonotype is classed as medium-sized by frequency. The chain is built from TRBV5-4 and TRBJ2-5; TCRdb calls TRBD1, which cannot be checked without DNA. The CDR3 covers 14 residues. In germline, CDR1 is SGHNT, CDR2 YYREEE (reference sequence). The CDR3 sequence: CASSPNRGRETQYF.